The 22 T cell receptor beta chains listed next were all sequenced from one sample in a study of blood T cell repertoires in COVID-19 (dated by TCRdb to about 2020). The library was generated by the immunoSEQ multiplex PCR assay. TCRdb carries this immuneACCESS record with in-frame sequences only. Its versions omit some clonotypes, under half of them owing to an unresolved V gene in the studies checked, with the rest unexplained. The sample data list 250,000 or so clones, and 80% to 90% of these were observed just once. The ten largest clones capture around 3.1% of the sample. Sequenced: PBMCs or T cells enriched from blood (not recorded which). These receptors were collected from a woman aged 40 to 49 who had been exposed to COVID-19.

The J gene is TRBJ1-5, the V gene TRBV19, with TRBD1 identical over 8 bases. Germline CDR1 and CDR2: LNHDA and SQIVND (reference sequence). The length of the CDR3 is 15 residues. V trimming: 0 bases; J trimming: 5 bases; junction bases outside the gene matches: 3. The CDR3 here is CASSIDRGRDQPQHF. CDR3 DNA: TGTGCCAGTAGTATAGACAGGGGGCGCGATCAGCCCCAGCATTTT.

The rearrangement joins TRBV30 to TRBJ1-1; 7 bases are shared with TRBD1. The trim removed 5 bases at V and 0 bases at J, leaving 12 bases unmatched. The CDR3 totals 16 residues. CDR1 is GTSNPN, CDR2 SVGIG, per germline (reference sequence). This CDR3 reads CAWGGQGVIMNTEAFF. The CDR3 DNA sequence: TGTGCCTGGGGCGGCCAGGGGGTAATCATGAACACTGAAGCTTTCTTT. Using reference TRBV30 and TRBJ1-1 for the parts outside the CDR3, the full variable domain is SQTIHQWPATLVQPVGSPLSLECTVEGTSNPNLYWYRQAAGRGLQLLFYSVGIGQISSEVPQNLSASRPQDRQFILSSKKLLLSDSGFYLCAWGGQGVIMNTEAFFGQGTRLTVV.

DNA for the CDR3: TGTGCCAGCAGCGCGGGACTCCGCAATCAGCCCCAGCATTTT. This translates into CASSAGLRNQPQHF. The V and J genes are TRBV6-5 and TRBJ1-5, with a tentative D call TRBD1 (5 bases). CDR3 length: 14 residues. V was trimmed by 6 bases and J by 2 bases, leaving 11 bases between them. Germline CDR1 MNHEY, CDR2 SVGAGI.

This chain uses TRBV28 with TRBJ1-2; 9 nucleotides line up with TRBD1. With V trimmed by 2 bases and J by 4 bases, 2 bases remained unmatched. From germline, CDR1 is MDHEN and CDR2 SYDVKM. The CDR3 loop spans 14 amino acids. DNA of the CDR3: TGTGCCAGCAGTTTACCGGGACAGGGCTATGGCTACACCTTC. Amino acid sequence: CASSLPGQGYGYTF.

The chain joins TRBV4-2 to TRBJ2-7, with 7 bases that match TRBD2. The V gene end was trimmed by 10 bases and the J gene end by 9 bases; junction bases not matched to a gene: 12. Per the germline V gene, CDR1 is LGHNA and CDR2 is YNFKEQ. The CDR3 consists of 12 residues. The DNA of the CDR3 is TGTGCCACGTCCGACCTTGCTAGCGGGCAGTACTTC. Its protein is CATSDLASGQYF.

The CDR3 DNA sequence: TGTGCCAGCAGCCAAGCGGTCTCCGGAAACACCATATATTTT. Its protein product is CASSQAVSGNTIYF. The V gene is TRBV3-1 (or the pseudogene TRBV3-2), the J gene TRBJ1-3; the D is unclear. Per the germline V gene, CDR1 is LGHDT and CDR2 is YNNKEL (reference sequence). The germline V and J ends were trimmed by 1 base and 4 bases, with 8 bases remaining between them. The CDR3 runs to 14 residues.

This clone was detected a few times. The DNA of the CDR3 is TGTGCCAGCAGCTTAGCGGGGGCAGGGGCTAACAATGAGCAGTTCTTC. It yields the protein CASSLAGAGANNEQFF. The genes are TRBV7-9 and TRBJ2-1, with D maybe TRBD1 (6 bases). Trimming left V 0 bases short and J 5 bases short, with 14 bases between. The CDR3 loop spans 16 amino acids. The V gene's germline CDR1 is SEHNR and CDR2 FQNEAQ (reference sequence).

With respect to this clone: One junction end disagrees with the germline gene, perhaps due to a read error. This chain joins TRBV5-1 and TRBJ2-5; D may be TRBD2 (7 bases). Germline V gene sequence: CDR1 SGHRS, CDR2 YFSETQ. The CDR3 length is 15 residues. CDR3 DNA sequence: TGTGCCAGCAGCTTGGGGGGGACACCGGAGGAGACCCAGTACTTC. As protein: CASSLGGTPEETQYF.

This chain joins TRBV29-1 and TRBJ1-6; 7 bases are shared with TRBD1. The V segment lost 6 bases and the J segment 6 bases; nucleotides outside the gene matches: 11. The CDR3 extends over 15 amino acids. From germline, CDR1 is SQVTM and CDR2 ANQGSEA. The CDR3 DNA is TGCAGCGTCCAAAAGGACAGGAGCGGTAATTCACCCCTCCACTTT. Amino acid sequence: CSVQKDRSGNSPLHF.

The V gene is TRBV4-3, the J gene TRBJ2-7, with 10 nucleotides matching TRBD2. Germline CDR1 reads LGHNA; CDR2 reads YSLEER. The CDR3 extends over 14 amino acids. V was pared by 5 bases and J by 6 bases, with 7 bases of the junction left unmatched. CDR3 protein: CASSASGGAVEQYF. The CDR3 DNA reads TGCGCCAGCAGCGCGAGCGGGGGGGCCGTCGAGCAGTACTTC.

The chain carries TRBV2 and TRBJ2-1; 10 positions match TRBD1. CDR3 size: 13 residues. V gave up 7 bases and J gave up 9 bases; unmatched junction bases: 6. From germline, CDR1 is SNHLY and CDR2 FYNNEI. The CDR3 is CASKGQGGLEQFF. CDR3 sequence (DNA): TGTGCCAGCAAAGGACAGGGGGGTCTTGAGCAGTTCTTC.

The chain links TRBV19 to TRBJ1-5, with a tentative D call TRBD1 (6 bases). CDR1 is LNHDA, CDR2 SQIVND, per germline (reference sequence). Trimming pared 5 bases from V and 6 bases from J, leaving 11 bases between. This CDR3 is 13 amino acids long. Here the CDR3 reads CASSALGGQPQHF. DNA of the CDR3: TGTGCCAGTAGTGCGCTAGGGGGTCAGCCCCAGCATTTT.

This rearrangement joins TRBV7-8 to TRBJ1-5; 9 positions agree with TRBD1. CDR1 is SGHVS, CDR2 FQNEAQ, per germline. CDR3 length: 18 amino acids. Trimming cost V 5 bases and J 5 bases; bases outside gene matches: 16. The CDR3 reads CASSTYLTGGFGYQPQHF. As DNA, the CDR3 is TGTGCCAGCAGCACATACCTGACAGGGGGGTTTGGGTATCAGCCCCAGCATTTT.

Written as DNA, the CDR3 is TGTGCCAGCAGCTTGGCAGTGACCGGGGAGCTGTTTTTT. Translation: CASSLAVTGELFF. The rearrangement links TRBV7-8 to TRBJ2-2; no firm D call. Germline V lookup: CDR1 SGHVS, CDR2 FQNEAQ. Trimming took 3 bases from V and 5 from J, leaving 7 bases between them. The CDR3 contains 13 residues. Looking up the rest from reference TRBV7-8 and TRBJ2-2 gives the full variable domain: GAGVSQSPRYKVAKRGQDVALRCDPISGHVSLFWYQQALGQGPEFLTYFQNEAQLDKSGLPSDRFFAERPEGSVSTLKIQRTQQEDSAVYLCASSLAVTGELFFGEGSRLTVL.

The rearrangement uses TRBV5-4 and TRBJ1-2; TRBD1 might be the D (6 bases). V was pared by 0 bases and J by 2 bases, with 8 bases between. The CDR3 consists of 14 residues. The germline V gene has CDR1 SGHNT and CDR2 YYREEE (reference sequence). CDR3 residues: CASSLGGGNYGYTF. The CDR3 bases are TGTGCCAGCAGCTTGGGAGGGGGAAACTATGGCTACACCTTC.

The chain has TRBV6-2 or TRBV6-3 and TRBJ1-2, with D perhaps matching TRBD1 (6 bases). The CDR3 loop spans 15 amino acids. V was shortened by 2 bases and J by 0 bases, with 10 bases between the two germline ends. The germline CDR1 and CDR2 sequences are MNHEY and SVGEGT. The CDR3 DNA is TGTGCCAGCAGTTACGTGACAGGACCTAACTATGGCTACACCTTC. It yields the protein CASSYVTGPNYGYTF.

V is TRBV25-1 and J is TRBJ2-2; unclear D gene. The V gene lost 6 bases and the J gene lost 1 base, with 6 bases spanning the gap. The CDR3 has 13 amino acids. Germline lookup yields CDR1 MGHDK and CDR2 SYGVNS. The DNA for the CDR3 is TGTGCCAGCAGACAGTTGAACACCGGGGAGCTGTTTTTT. Amino acids: CASRQLNTGELFF. The whole variable domain, remainder taken from reference TRBV25-1 and TRBJ2-2, is EADIYQTPRYLVIGTGKKITLECSQTMGHDKMYWYQQDPGMELHLIHYSYGVNSTEKGDLSSESTVSRIRTEHFPLTLESARPSHTSQYLCASRQLNTGELFFGEGSRLTVL.

The chain carries TRBV6-6 and TRBJ1-6, with 9 bases identical to TRBD1. The CDR3 has 14 amino acids. Germline V gives CDR1 MNHNY, CDR2 SVGAGI (reference sequence). V lost 5 bases to trimming and J lost 5 bases; unmatched junction nucleotides: 1. In DNA, the CDR3 is TGTGCCAGCAGTGGGGACAGGGATAATTCACCCCTCCACTTT. Translating gives CASSGDRDNSPLHF.

This chain joins TRBV7-2 and TRBJ1-2; a possible D gene is TRBD1 (5 bases). The germline V and J ends were trimmed by 4 bases and 6 bases, with 12 bases remaining between them. The CDR3 contains 13 residues. Germline CDR1 SGHTA, CDR2 FQGNSA. In nucleotides, the CDR3 is TGTGCCAGCAGCTACCTTGGGGGGGATGGCTACACCTTC. This translates into CASSYLGGDGYTF.

The CDR3 sequence is CASTSWTGGSQPQHF. As DNA, the CDR3 is TGTGCCAGTACCTCTTGGACAGGAGGGAGTCAGCCCCAGCATTTT. The chain is built from TRBV19 and TRBJ1-5, with 7 bases aligning to TRBD1. This CDR3 is built from 15 residues. V lost 7 bases and J lost 6; bases outside the gene matches: 12. Germline CDR1 LNHDA, CDR2 SQIVND (reference sequence).

This chain joins TRBV11-1 and TRBJ2-6, with TRBD1 matching 10 bases. There are 15 residues in the CDR3. Germline CDR1 is SGHAT and CDR2 is FQDESV (reference sequence). The ends lost 8 bases at V and 2 bases at J; junction bases unmatched: 3. The CDR3 sequence is CASDRGLTGANVLTF. CDR3 nucleotides: TGTGCCAGCGACAGGGGGCTTACTGGGGCCAACGTCCTGACTTTC.

The V and J genes are TRBV28 and TRBJ1-4; D might be TRBD1 (6 bases). The CDR3 sequence is 15 residues long. V was cut by 6 bases and J by 1 base, with 12 bases left in between. From germline, CDR1 is MDHEN and CDR2 SYDVKM. The chain's CDR3 is CASSPTGQTNEKLFF. The CDR3 DNA follows: TGTGCCAGCAGCCCTACGGGACAAACTAATGAAAAACTGTTTTTT.